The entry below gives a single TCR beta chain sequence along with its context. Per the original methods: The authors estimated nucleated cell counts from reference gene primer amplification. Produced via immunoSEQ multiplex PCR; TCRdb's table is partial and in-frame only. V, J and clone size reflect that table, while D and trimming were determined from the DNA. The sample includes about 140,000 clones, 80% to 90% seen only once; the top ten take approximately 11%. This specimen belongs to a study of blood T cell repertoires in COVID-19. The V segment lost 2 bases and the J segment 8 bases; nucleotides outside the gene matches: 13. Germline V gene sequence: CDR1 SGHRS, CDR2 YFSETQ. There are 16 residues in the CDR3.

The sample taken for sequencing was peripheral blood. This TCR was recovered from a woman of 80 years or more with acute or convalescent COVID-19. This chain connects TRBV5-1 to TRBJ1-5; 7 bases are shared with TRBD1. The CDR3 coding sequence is TGCGCCAGCAGCTTAGGGGGCTTTGCCCTTTCCGAGCCCCAGCATTTT. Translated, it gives CASSLGGFALSEPQHF.